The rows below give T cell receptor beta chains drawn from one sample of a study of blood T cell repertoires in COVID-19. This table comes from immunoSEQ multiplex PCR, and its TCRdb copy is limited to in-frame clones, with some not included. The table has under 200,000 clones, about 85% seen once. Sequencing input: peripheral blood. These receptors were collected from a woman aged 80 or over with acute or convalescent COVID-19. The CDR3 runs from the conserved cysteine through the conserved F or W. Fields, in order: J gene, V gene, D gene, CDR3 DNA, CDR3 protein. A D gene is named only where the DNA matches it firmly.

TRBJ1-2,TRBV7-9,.,TGTGCCAGCAGCAGGGACGGCTATGGCTACACCTTC,CASSRDGYGYTF
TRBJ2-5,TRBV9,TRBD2,TGTGCCAGCAGCGTTTCTAGCGGGACCCAAGAGACCCAGTACTTC,CASSVSSGTQETQYF
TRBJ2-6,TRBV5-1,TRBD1,TGCGCCAGCAGCTTGGCGGGACAGGCTAGCTCTGGGGCCAACGTCCTGACTTTC,CASSLAGQASSGANVLTF
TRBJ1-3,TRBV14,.,TGTGCCAGCAGCCAAGATGGCCGGGACAACTCTCTAGGGAACACCATATATTTT,CASSQDGRDNSLGNTIYF
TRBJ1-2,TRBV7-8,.,TGTGCCAGCAGCTTGGACAGTAACTATGGCTACACCTTC,CASSLDSNYGYTF
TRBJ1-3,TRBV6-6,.,TGTGCCAGCAGTTACGGGGGGTCTGGAAACACCATATATTTT,CASSYGGSGNTIYF
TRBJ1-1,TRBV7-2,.,TGTGCCAGCAGCTCTAGGACAGCGAGGACTGAAGCTTTCTTT,CASSSRTARTEAFF
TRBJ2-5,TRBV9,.,TGTGCCAGCAGCGCCGTTTCGGGGGTTAGTGAGACCCAGTACTTC,CASSAVSGVSETQYF
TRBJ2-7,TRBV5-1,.,TGCGCCAGCAGGTCACAGAACGAGCAGTACTTC,CASRSQNEQYF
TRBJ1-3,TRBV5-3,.,TGTGCCAGAAGCTCCCTCCAGACATCCTACTCTGGAAACACCATATATTTT,CARSSLQTSYSGNTIYF
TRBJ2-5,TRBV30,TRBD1,TGTGCCTGGAGTGTACCCCCGACAGGGAGCCAAGAGACCCAGTACTTC,CAWSVPPTGSQETQYF
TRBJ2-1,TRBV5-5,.,TGTGCCAGCAGCTTGGGGCTGCAGGGGTTCTTC,CASSLGLQGFF